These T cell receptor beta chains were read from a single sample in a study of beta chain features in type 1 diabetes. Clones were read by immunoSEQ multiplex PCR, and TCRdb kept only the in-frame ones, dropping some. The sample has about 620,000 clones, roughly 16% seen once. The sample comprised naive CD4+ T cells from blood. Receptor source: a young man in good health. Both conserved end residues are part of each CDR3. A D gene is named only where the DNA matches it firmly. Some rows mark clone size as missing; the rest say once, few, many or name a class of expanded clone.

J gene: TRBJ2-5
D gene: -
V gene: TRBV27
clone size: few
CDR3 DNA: TGTGCCAGCAGTTTTGTGGGGGGCAGAGAGACCCAGTACTTC
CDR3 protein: CASSFVGGRETQYF

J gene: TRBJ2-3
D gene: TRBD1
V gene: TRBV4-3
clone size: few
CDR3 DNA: TGCGCCAGCAGCCAAGAGACGTCACAGGGGCCCACAGATACGCAGTATTTT
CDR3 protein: CASSQETSQGPTDTQYF

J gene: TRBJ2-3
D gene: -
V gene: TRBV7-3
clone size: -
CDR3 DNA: TGTGCCAGCAGCTTGCCGGACAGTGGTCGAGATACGCAGTATTTT
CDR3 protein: CASSLPDSGRDTQYF

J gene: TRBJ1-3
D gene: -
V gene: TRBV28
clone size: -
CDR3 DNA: TGTGCCAGCAGTTTGAGGGCGTATAGCTCTGGAAACACCATATATTTT
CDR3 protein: CASSLRAYSSGNTIYF

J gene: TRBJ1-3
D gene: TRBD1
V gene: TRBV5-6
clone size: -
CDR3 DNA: TGTGCCAGCAGTCGGACAGGCGGAAACACCATATATTTT
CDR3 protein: CASSRTGGNTIYF

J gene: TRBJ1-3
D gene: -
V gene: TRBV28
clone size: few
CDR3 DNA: TGTGCCAGCAGTTTCACTTGGGGTGGAAACACCATATATTTT
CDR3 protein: CASSFTWGGNTIYF

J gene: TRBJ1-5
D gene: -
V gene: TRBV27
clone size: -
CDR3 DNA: TGTGCCAGCAGCAGGGACCTAGAGCGGCAGCCCCAGCATTTT
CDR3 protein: CASSRDLERQPQHF

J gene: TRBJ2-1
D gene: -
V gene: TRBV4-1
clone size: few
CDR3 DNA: TGCGCCAGCAGCCGACTCAGAGGCCCAGTTCTTACACACAATGAGCAGTTCTTC
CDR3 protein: CASSRLRGPVLTHNEQFF

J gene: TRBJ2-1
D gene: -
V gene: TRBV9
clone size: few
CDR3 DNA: TGTGCCAGCAGCCCGATCGGAGAGCTTATCAATGAGCAGTTCTTC
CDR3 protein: CASSPIGELINEQFF

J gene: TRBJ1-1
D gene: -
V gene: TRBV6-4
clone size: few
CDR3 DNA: TGTGCCATTCCGACCGTTATGAACACTGAAGCTTTCTTT
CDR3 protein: CAIPTVMNTEAFF

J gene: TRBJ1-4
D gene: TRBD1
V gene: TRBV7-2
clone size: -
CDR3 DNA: TGTGCCAGCAGCTCCCGGACAGGGGGCGGAACTAATGAAAAACTGTTTTTT
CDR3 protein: CASSSRTGGGTNEKLFF

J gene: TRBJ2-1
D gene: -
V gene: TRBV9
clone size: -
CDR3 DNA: TGTGCCAGCAGCTCTGAGGGGGGCTCCTACAATGAGCAGTTCTTC
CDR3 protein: CASSSEGGSYNEQFF

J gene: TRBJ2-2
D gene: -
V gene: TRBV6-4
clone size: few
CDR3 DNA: TGTGCCAGCAGTTCAAGCACCGGGGAGCTGTTTTTT
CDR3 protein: CASSSSTGELFF

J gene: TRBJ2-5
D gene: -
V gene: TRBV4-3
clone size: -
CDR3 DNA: TGCGCCAGCAGCCAAGAGAGGGGCGGAGAGACCCAGTACTTC
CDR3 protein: CASSQERGGETQYF

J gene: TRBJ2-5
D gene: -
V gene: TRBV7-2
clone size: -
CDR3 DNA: TGTGCCAGCAGCTGGGCGGGACAGACCCAGTACTTC
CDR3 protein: CASSWAGQTQYF

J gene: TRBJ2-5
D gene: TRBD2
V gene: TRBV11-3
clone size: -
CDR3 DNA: TGTGCCAGCAGCCCTCGAGCGGGGGAAGGAGAGACCCAGTACTTC
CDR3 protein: CASSPRAGEGETQYF

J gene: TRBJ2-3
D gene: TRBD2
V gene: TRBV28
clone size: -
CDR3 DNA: TGTGCCAGCACCTCGGGGGTAGCGGGATCAGATACGCAGTATTTT
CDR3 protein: CASTSGVAGSDTQYF